This T cell receptor (beta chain) came from a study of T cell responses to AZD1222 COVID-19 vaccine. V was trimmed by 5 bases and J by 7 bases, leaving 24 bases between them. The CDR3 consists of 16 residues. Germline loops: CDR1 SGHAT, CDR2 FQNNGV. TCRdb keeps only in-frame clones here, not all; method: immunoSEQ multiplex PCR. Found here are some 120,000 clones, roughly nine tenths of them singletons; the top ten hold roughly 9.8%. This clone was detected once. Its antigen is undetermined. General study results and limits: A rise in Spike-specific TCR breadth and depth followed two AZD1222 doses. None of the repertoires were sampled until the peak T cell response had passed. A mostly white British donor set with more females was recruited, and clonal diversity was possibly underestimated. Recipients of AZD1222 seropositive at baseline numbered only 5 or 6.

Material: peripheral blood, obtained on day 0 of AZD1222 vaccination. This rearrangement joins TRBV11-2 to TRBJ2-7; weak D call: TRBD1 (7 bases). The receptor's source is an adult in good health. The CDR3 region is CASSHIGKQGTQEQYF. CDR3 sequence (DNA): TGTGCCAGCAGCCATATCGGGAAACAGGGGACTCAGGAGCAGTACTTC.